The present T cell receptor (beta chain) was sequenced within a study of blood T cell repertoires in COVID-19. Background on the study: Whether acute or convalescent, the COVID-19 samples came from the United States, Italy and Spain. T cells, B-cell-depleted T cells, or PBMCs provided the cDNA or gDNA that served as material.

The ends lost 4 bases at V and 2 bases at J; junction bases unmatched: 7. This CDR3 is built from 16 residues. CDR1 SEHNR and CDR2 FQNEAQ come from the germline V gene (reference sequence). Per the original methods: From reference gene primer amplification, estimates of nucleated cell counts were derived. Sequencing was performed with immunoSEQ multiplex PCR; in TCRdb, only in-frame clones are kept and a portion is missing. The V and J calls and the clone size are those of that table, but D and trimming were determined from the DNA. The sample holds about 110,000 clones, approximately 90% seen once. Sequencing was carried out using peripheral blood. This TCR derives from a human donor in a cohort sampled during active COVID-19. This chain uses TRBV7-9 with TRBJ2-1; 8 bases are a match to TRBD1. The CDR3 reads CASSSPDRGAYNEQFF. CDR3 nucleotides: TGTGCCAGCAGCTCCCCAGACAGGGGAGCCTACAATGAGCAGTTCTTC.